This TCR beta chain was sequenced for a study of T cell responses to AZD1222 COVID-19 vaccine (dated by TCRdb to about 2021). In terms of the full investigation: AZD1222 recipients given second doses at about 4 weeks or at about 12 weeks were pooled, since spike-specific TCR depth and breadth were not found to differ between the two schedules. TCR sequencing covered 230 or so trial participants: 207 given two doses of AZD1222 and around 25 given two doses of MenACWY control vaccine. Trial participants were enrolled by age into 18-55, 56-69 and 70-plus year subgroups, with about 150, 28 and 57 TCR-sequenced participants respectively. Overall study outcomes, separate from this receptor: Nearly half of unique spike-specific TCRs reportedly recognized epitopes outside regions mutated in the B.1.351 and B.1.1.7 variants. The 56-69-year group was small, and its depth increase did not reach significance, likely because of low power. Conclusions about previously exposed vaccinees are limited because only a handful of AZD1222 recipients were SARS-CoV-2 seropositive at baseline. Because no day 14 peak-response samples were available, the repertoires could be characterized only after the peak T cell response. CD4 TCRs associated with the vaccine covered the entire spike protein, and the dominant responses were in regions 160-218 and 743-854. Participants were mostly white British, with more females than males. The authors suggested clonal diversity may have been underestimated. After two AZD1222 doses, both the breadth and the depth of spike-specific TCRs were significantly higher than at day 0 and than in MenACWY recipients.

Trimming costs V 6 bases and J 4 bases, and their ends lie 10 bases apart. The CDR3 sequence holds 13 residues, the cysteine and phenylalanine included. Just the 39-base CDR3 DNA is kept, in frame starting at base 1. CDR1 and CDR2 are read off the germline V gene (reference sequence) as LNHDA and SQIVND. The CDR3 regions of human TCRbeta chains were subjected to immunosequencing. The original methods were these. Repertoire TCRs were matched against a reference library of SARS-CoV-2-specific TCRs generated with the MIRA antigen-specificity platform. Breadth meant the fraction of unique TCRs that were SARS-CoV-2-associated, whereas depth meant the fraction of total T cells that were SARS-CoV-2-associated. Using the MIRA data, each spike-specific TCR was assigned both to the spike region to which the TCR was reactive and to a CD4 or CD8 class. Log10-transformed breadth and depth values were compared by one-way ANOVA with Sidak's multiple comparisons tests. The table was pulled from immuneACCESS by TCRdb, which kept in-frame rearrangements only. Such tables lose some clones; where checked, under half of the loss comes from unresolved V genes, and the rest has no known cause. D and trimming come from the DNA, and the V and J calls and clone size come from that table. A total of 150,000 to 200,000 clones appear in this sample, roughly 92% of them only once. The ten largest clones represent roughly 1.3% of the sample.

In the paper's terms, the time point label means: baseline before first vaccination. Vaccinee samples were obtained from the UK trials COV001 and COV002, which included a single-blind randomized controlled phase 2/3 trial of AZD1222 (ChAdOx1 nCoV-19) in healthy adults. For TCRbeta chain sequencing, PBMC samples were collected from trial participants at day 0 and at day 28 after the second dose. On this clone itself: The antigen it binds to is not known. Qualities for individual bases were not recorded, and no much larger clone is one base off.

The rearranged chain carries TRBV19 and TRBJ1-5; perhaps TRBD1 is the D gene, with 6 bases matching. This TCR was recovered from an adult in good health. This material consisted of peripheral blood, taken on day 0 of AZD1222 vaccination. The nucleotide sequence is given as TGTGCCAGTAGACGGACAGCAAATCAGCCCCAGCATTTT. The resulting protein is CASRRTANQPQHF.